This TCR beta chain is drawn from a study of cytomegalovirus exposure and HLA in healthy donors. For the study at large: Around 80 million unique TCRs from HLA-typed donors were held in an early data release.

Donors in the study were healthy people who gave bone marrow. Amplification used 60 Vbeta primers and 13 Jbeta primers. Profiled with immunoSEQ multiplex PCR; TCRdb holds only in-frame clones, not every one. The sample lists 120,000 to 150,000 clones, over 75% seen once, with 2% to 2.5% in the top ten. The CDR3 is made up of 14 amino acids. Looked up from germline, CDR1 is SEHNR and CDR2 is FQNEAQ (reference sequence). V was pared by 4 bases and J by 4 bases, with 13 bases between. The gene calls are TRBV7-9 and TRBJ1-2; a possible D gene is TRBD1 (6 bases). The sequenced sample consisted of PBMCs. The clonotype comes from a man aged 25-45 years in good health and CMV-seronegative. The CDR3 loop reads CASSSGEPFYGYTF. CDR3 bases: TGTGCCAGCAGCTCAGGGGAGCCCTTCTATGGCTACACCTTC. Full variable domain (outside the CDR3, taken from reference TRBV7-9 and TRBJ1-2): DTGVSQNPRHKITKRGQNVTFRCDPISEHNRLYWYRQTLGQGPEFLTYFQNEAQLEKSRLLSDRFSAERPKGSFSTLEIQRTEQGDSAMYLCASSSGEPFYGYTFGSGTRLTVV.